This TCR beta chain was obtained from a study of blood T cell repertoires in COVID-19. Sequenced by immunoSEQ multiplex PCR; TCRdb stores in-frame clones only, minus some. The top ten hold roughly 2.2% of the sample, which has approximately 260,000 clones, about 90% seen once. The source of this sequence is an older woman with COVID-19, enrolled during active disease. The material sequenced was peripheral blood.

The DNA of the CDR3 is TGTGCCAGCTCACCACCTCCTAGCGGCTCAATTATGAGAGAGCAGTACTTC. Protein product: CASSPPPSGSIMREQYF. This chain joins TRBV18 and TRBJ2-7, with TRBD2 matching over 7 bases. CDR1 is KGHSH, CDR2 LQKENI, per germline. There are 17 residues in the CDR3. Trimming cost V 0 bases and J 7 bases; bases outside gene matches: 15.